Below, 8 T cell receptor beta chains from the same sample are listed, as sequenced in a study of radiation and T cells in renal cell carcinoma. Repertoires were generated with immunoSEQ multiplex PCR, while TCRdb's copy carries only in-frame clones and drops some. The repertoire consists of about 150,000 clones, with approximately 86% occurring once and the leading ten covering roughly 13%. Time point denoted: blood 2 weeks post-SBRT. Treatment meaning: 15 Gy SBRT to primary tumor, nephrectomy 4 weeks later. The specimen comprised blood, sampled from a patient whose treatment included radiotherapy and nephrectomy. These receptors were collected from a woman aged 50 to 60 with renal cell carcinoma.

Written as DNA, the CDR3 is TGTGCCAGCAGCAGCAGGGGGCGAACCTACGAGCAGTACTTC. It codes for CASSSRGRTYEQYF. The gene calls are TRBV7-9 and TRBJ2-7; 8 bases line up with TRBD1. The ends lost 5 bases at V and 2 bases at J; junction bases unmatched: 5. The CDR3 is made up of 14 amino acids. The germline V gene has CDR1 SEHNR and CDR2 FQNEAQ (reference sequence).

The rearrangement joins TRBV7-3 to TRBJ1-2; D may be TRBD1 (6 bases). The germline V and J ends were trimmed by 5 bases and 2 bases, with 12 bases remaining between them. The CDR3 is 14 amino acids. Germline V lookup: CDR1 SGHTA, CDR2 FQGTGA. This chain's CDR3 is CASSEARGNYGYTF. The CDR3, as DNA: TGTGCCAGCAGCGAAGCTAGGGGGAACTATGGCTACACCTTC.

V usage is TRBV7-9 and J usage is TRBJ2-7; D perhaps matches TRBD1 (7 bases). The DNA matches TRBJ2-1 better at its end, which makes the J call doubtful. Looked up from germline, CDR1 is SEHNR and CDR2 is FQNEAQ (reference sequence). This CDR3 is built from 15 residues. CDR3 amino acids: CASSRTGAGGTAQFF. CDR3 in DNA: TGTGCCAGCAGCCGAACAGGGGCCGGCGGGACAGCGCAGTTCTTC.

The CDR3 nucleotides read TGTGCCAGCAGCTGGGACAGCTCCTACGAGCAGTACTTC. It codes for CASSWDSSYEQYF. The genes are TRBV7-2 and TRBJ2-7, with 7 nucleotides matching TRBD1. Germline V CDR1 and CDR2: SGHTA, FQGNSA. Unmatched junction bases numbered 0, after V lost 4 bases and J lost 0 bases. There are 13 residues in the CDR3.

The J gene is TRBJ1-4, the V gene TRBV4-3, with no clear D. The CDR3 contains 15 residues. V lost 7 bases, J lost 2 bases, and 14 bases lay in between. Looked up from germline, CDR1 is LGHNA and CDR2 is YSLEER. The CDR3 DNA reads TGCGCCAGCAACCCCTTCTCAGCCACTAATGAAAAACTGTTTTTT. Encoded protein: CASNPFSATNEKLFF.

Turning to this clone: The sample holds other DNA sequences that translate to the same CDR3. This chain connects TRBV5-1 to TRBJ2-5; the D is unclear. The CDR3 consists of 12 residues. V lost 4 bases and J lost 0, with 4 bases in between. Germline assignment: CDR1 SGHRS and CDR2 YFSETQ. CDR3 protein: CASSRNQETQYF. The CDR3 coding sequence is TGCGCCAGCAGCAGGAACCAAGAGACCCAGTACTTC.

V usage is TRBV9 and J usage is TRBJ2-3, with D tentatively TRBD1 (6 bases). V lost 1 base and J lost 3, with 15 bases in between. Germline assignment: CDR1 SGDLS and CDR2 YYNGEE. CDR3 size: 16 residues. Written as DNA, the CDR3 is TGTGCCAGCAGCGTAAATGAGGGGGTGAGAACAGATACGCAGTATTTT. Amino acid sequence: CASSVNEGVRTDTQYF.

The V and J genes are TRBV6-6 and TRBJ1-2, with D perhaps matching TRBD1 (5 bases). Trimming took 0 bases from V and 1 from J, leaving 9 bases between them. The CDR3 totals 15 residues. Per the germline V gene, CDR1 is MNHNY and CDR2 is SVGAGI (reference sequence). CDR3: CASSYSGGINYGYTF. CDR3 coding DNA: TGTGCCAGCAGTTACTCGGGGGGGATTAACTATGGCTACACCTTC.